Each of the 30 T cell receptor beta chains below was sequenced from the same sample in a study of blood T cell repertoires in COVID-19. Sequencing was performed with immunoSEQ multiplex PCR; in TCRdb, only in-frame clones are kept and a portion is missing. The sample lists some 260,000 clones; roughly 84% were seen once. What was sequenced was peripheral blood. The receptor source for this set is a woman aged 18-29 years with acute or convalescent COVID-19.

The V call is TRBV6-5, the J call TRBJ1-2; no clear D. Trimming cost V 6 bases and J 0 bases, with 5 bases left between them. The CDR3 consists of 12 residues. Germline assignment: CDR1 MNHEY and CDR2 SVGAGI. DNA for the CDR3: TGTGCCAGCAGCACAGCTAACTATGGCTACACCTTC. As protein: CASSTANYGYTF.

V and J are TRBV29-1 and TRBJ2-7; 8 bases are a match to TRBD2. Unmatched junction bases numbered 8, after V lost 6 bases and J lost 4 bases. This CDR3 spans 13 amino acids. CDR1 and CDR2 from the germline V gene are SQVTM and ANQGSEA. Written as DNA, the CDR3 is TGCAGCGTGACCGGGACTAGTTCATACGAGCAGTACTTC. Translation gives CSVTGTSSYEQYF.

The rearrangement links TRBV4-3 to TRBJ2-1; TRBD2 is a possible D gene (6 bases). This CDR3 has 13 residues. Germline V CDR1 and CDR2: LGHNA, YSLEER. V lost 1 base to trimming and J lost 10 bases, with 11 bases between them. CDR3 loop: CASSQGTSWEQFF. As DNA, the CDR3 is TGCGCCAGCAGCCAAGGAACTAGCTGGGAGCAGTTCTTC.

The V and J genes are TRBV20-1 and TRBJ1-2; tentative D call: TRBD1 (5 bases). V was shortened by 0 bases and J by 7 bases, with 6 bases between the two germline ends. Germline-derived CDR1 and CDR2 are DFQATT and SNEGSKA (reference sequence). This CDR3 has 11 amino acids. CDR3 sequence: CSAREGGGYTF. The CDR3 nucleotides read TGCAGTGCTAGAGAGGGGGGTGGCTACACCTTC.

V is TRBV7-2 and J is TRBJ2-3; TRBD2 matches 14 bases. The V and J ends lost 4 bases and 4 bases, in that order; junction bases with no gene match: 4. Per the germline V gene, CDR1 is SGHTA and CDR2 is FQGNSA. This CDR3 region has 16 residues. CDR3 in amino acids: CASSSGLAGDADTQYF. The CDR3 bases are TGTGCCAGCAGCTCGGGACTAGCGGGAGACGCAGATACGCAGTATTTT.

V is TRBV5-1 and J is TRBJ1-1; maybe TRBD1 (6 bases). Trimming shortened V by 4 bases and J by 2 bases, and 21 bases separated the two germline ends. This CDR3 has 17 residues. Per germline, CDR1 SGHRS and CDR2 YFSETQ. The CDR3 DNA reads TGCGCCAGCAGCAACGATCCAATTCAGGGGTTTAACACTGAAGCTTTCTTT. Translating gives CASSNDPIQGFNTEAFF.

This chain connects TRBV28 to TRBJ2-1; 11 bases fit TRBD2. CDR1 and CDR2 (germline): MDHEN, SYDVKM. V was clipped by 5 bases and J by 7 bases; unmatched bases: 13. The CDR3 is made up of 17 amino acids. Here the CDR3 reads CASSTGNSGRAWNEQFF. CDR3 nucleotide sequence: TGTGCCAGCAGTACCGGAAATAGCGGGAGGGCGTGGAATGAGCAGTTCTTC.

The CDR3 is CASSHRQVNEQFF. In DNA, the CDR3 is TGTGCCAGCAGCCATCGACAGGTCAATGAGCAGTTCTTC. The chain is built from TRBV5-6 and TRBJ2-1; D might be TRBD1 (6 bases). V lost 4 bases and J 6 bases, leaving 11 bases between the germline ends. This CDR3 comprises 13 residues. In germline, CDR1 is SGHDT, CDR2 YYEEEE.

This sequence joins TRBV7-2 and TRBJ1-6, with a possible D match to TRBD1 (5 bases). The CDR3 totals 16 residues. Trimming took off 5 bases at V and 4 bases at J, with 15 bases between the two ends. Germline CDR1 and CDR2: SGHTA and FQGNSA. The CDR3 loop is CASSLGGGSYNSPLHF. The CDR3 coding sequence is TGTGCCAGCAGCCTAGGCGGGGGTTCTTATAATTCACCCCTCCACTTT.

V gene TRBV27 combines with J gene TRBJ2-7, with 7 bases matching TRBD1. CDR1 MNHEY and CDR2 SMNVEV come from the germline V gene (reference sequence). Trimming cost V 6 bases and J 3 bases; bases outside gene matches: 14. This CDR3 spans 16 amino acids. CDR3 loop: CASRNPRRQGNYEQYF. CDR3 DNA: TGTGCCAGCAGAAACCCACGCCGACAGGGAAACTACGAGCAGTACTTC.

This clone was observed a single time. This chain uses TRBV18 with TRBJ2-5; possible D gene TRBD1, 5 bases. Trimming took off 2 bases at V and 2 bases at J, with 9 bases between the two ends. Per germline, CDR1 KGHSH and CDR2 LQKENI. The CDR3 length is 14 residues. As DNA, the CDR3 is TGTGCCAGCTCACCAAGGGGTCTTCAAGAGACCCAGTACTTC. Protein: CASSPRGLQETQYF. The variable domain in full, with the rest retrieved from reference TRBV18 and TRBJ2-5, is NAGVMQNPRHLVRRRGQEARLRCSPMKGHSHVYWYRQLPEEGLKFMVYLQKENIIDESGMPKERFSAEFPKEGPSILRIQQVVRGDSAAYFCASSPRGLQETQYFGPGTRLLVL.

This CDR3 reads CASSQGGGYTEAFF. As DNA, the CDR3 is TGCGCCAGCAGCCAAGGGGGGGGTTATACTGAAGCTTTCTTT. The chain is built from TRBV4-3 and TRBJ1-1, with D possibly matching TRBD1 (5 bases). Germline V gene lookup returns CDR1 LGHNA and CDR2 YSLEER. The V end was cut by 1 base, the J end by 5 bases, with 11 bases between. The CDR3 is made up of 14 amino acids.

The V gene is TRBV5-6, the J gene TRBJ2-7, with D unresolved. There are 14 residues in the CDR3. The V end was cut by 0 bases, the J end by 3 bases, with 10 bases between. Germline V gene data show CDR1 as SGHDT and CDR2 as YYEEEE. The CDR3 DNA follows: TGTGCCAGCAGCTTGGGACTTCATGGCTACGAGCAGTACTTC. This translates into CASSLGLHGYEQYF.

This chain joins TRBV29-1 and TRBJ1-2; 7 bases line up with TRBD1. The CDR3 is made up of 13 amino acids. The ends lost 3 bases at V and 7 bases at J; junction bases unmatched: 8. The germline V gene encodes CDR1 SQVTM and CDR2 ANQGSEA. CDR3 in amino acids: CSVEDKGAGGYTF. The CDR3 region has the DNA TGCAGCGTTGAGGATAAGGGGGCGGGTGGCTACACCTTC.

V is TRBV18 and J is TRBJ2-1; 10 bases match TRBD1. Unmatched junction bases numbered 6, after V lost 3 bases and J lost 7 bases. The CDR3 has 15 amino acids. Germline assignment: CDR1 KGHSH and CDR2 LQKENI. The CDR3 coding sequence is TGTGCCAGCTCACCTTGGGACAGGGGAGGGAATGAGCAGTTCTTC. The encoded protein is CASSPWDRGGNEQFF.

The genes are TRBV30 and TRBJ1-2, with D tentatively TRBD1 (6 bases). This CDR3 has 15 residues. V dropped 0 bases and J dropped 3 bases, with 14 bases sitting between them. The germline gives CDR1 GTSNPN, CDR2 SVGIG (reference sequence). CDR3 region: CAWSVTRTAHYGYTF. The DNA for the CDR3 is TGTGCCTGGAGTGTCACTAGGACAGCACACTATGGCTACACCTTC. Full variable domain (outside the CDR3, taken from reference TRBV30 and TRBJ1-2): SQTIHQWPATLVQPVGSPLSLECTVEGTSNPNLYWYRQAAGRGLQLLFYSVGIGQISSEVPQNLSASRPQDRQFILSSKKLLLSDSGFYLCAWSVTRTAHYGYTFGSGTRLTVV.

This chain uses TRBV11-2 with TRBJ1-6; 8 nucleotides match TRBD1. Germline assignment: CDR1 SGHAT and CDR2 FQNNGV. The CDR3 is made up of 16 amino acids. J gave up 7 bases and V 6 bases, and 11 bases lay outside the gene matches. DNA for the CDR3: TGTGCCAGCAGATCTCAGGGGGCGGCGTTAAATTCACCCCTCCACTTT. It is translated as CASRSQGAALNSPLHF.

For this clone: The sample has other DNA sequences that encode this CDR3 too. CDR3: CASSLAGNTEAFF. The CDR3 bases are TGTGCCAGCAGTTTAGCCGGGAACACTGAAGCTTTCTTT. The chain joins TRBV27 to TRBJ1-1; no clear D gene. V dropped 2 bases and J dropped 1 base, with 5 bases sitting between them. The CDR3 runs to 13 residues. Germline-derived CDR1 and CDR2 are MNHEY and SMNVEV (reference sequence).

This clone was counted a few times. The J gene is TRBJ2-5, the V gene TRBV7-9, with D possibly TRBD2 on 5 matching bases. Trimming shortened V by 7 bases and J by 1 base, and 19 bases separated the two germline ends. Germline CDR1 is SEHNR and CDR2 is FQNEAQ (reference sequence). The CDR3 runs to 16 residues. CDR3 in amino acids: CASTQGGGGLQETQYF. The CDR3 nucleotides read TGTGCCAGCACCCAAGGCGGCGGAGGTCTCCAAGAGACCCAGTACTTC.

The chain carries TRBV18 and TRBJ2-1; D is undetermined. The germline V and J ends were trimmed by 3 bases and 0 bases, with 9 bases remaining between them. CDR1 and CDR2 from the germline V gene are KGHSH and LQKENI. This CDR3 contains 15 residues. CDR3 in DNA: TGTGCCAGCTCACCGGTCTCGAGCTCCTACAATGAGCAGTTCTTC. Its protein product is CASSPVSSSYNEQFF. The variable domain in full, completed from reference TRBV18 and TRBJ2-1, reads NAGVMQNPRHLVRRRGQEARLRCSPMKGHSHVYWYRQLPEEGLKFMVYLQKENIIDESGMPKERFSAEFPKEGPSILRIQQVVRGDSAAYFCASSPVSSSYNEQFFGPGTRLTVL.

The chain joins TRBV6-1 to TRBJ2-7; TRBD2 aligns across 10 bases. The CDR3 has 14 amino acids. V lost 3 bases to trimming and J lost 7 bases; unmatched junction nucleotides: 6. The V gene's germline CDR1 is MNHNS and CDR2 SASEGT. The CDR3 region is CASSDLSGRREQYF. CDR3 DNA: TGTGCCAGCAGTGACCTTAGCGGGAGGCGAGAGCAGTACTTC.

The gene calls are TRBV16 and TRBJ1-3, with 7 bases lining up with TRBD1. Germline V lookup: CDR1 KGHSY, CDR2 FQNENV. V was pared by 6 bases and J by 6 bases, with 5 bases of the junction left unmatched. CDR3 length: 13 residues. CDR3 DNA: TGTGCCAGCAGACTCGGACAGGCAAACACCATATATTTT. It specifies CASRLGQANTIYF.

The chain links TRBV27 to TRBJ2-7; 8 bases are a match to TRBD1. The CDR3 has 15 amino acids. Germline V lookup: CDR1 MNHEY, CDR2 SMNVEV (reference sequence). V dropped 5 bases and J dropped 2; count of bases not matched to a gene: 8. This CDR3 reads CASSPIATGAYEQYF. CDR3 in DNA: TGTGCCAGCAGTCCCATCGCGACAGGGGCCTACGAGCAGTACTTC.

The J gene is TRBJ2-5, the V gene TRBV6-6, with 7 bases matching TRBD2. Germline CDR1 reads MNHNY; CDR2 reads SVGAGI (reference sequence). V was pared by 4 bases and J by 4 bases, with 9 bases of the junction left unmatched. The CDR3 has 15 residues. The CDR3 loop is CASSSPSRGVETQYF. The CDR3 bases are TGTGCCAGCAGTTCCCCGTCCCGGGGGGTAGAGACCCAGTACTTC.

V usage is TRBV2 and J usage is TRBJ2-7; D perhaps matches TRBD1 (6 bases). The CDR3 consists of 15 residues. Germline V gives CDR1 SNHLY, CDR2 FYNNEI. The germline V and J ends were trimmed by 6 bases and 3 bases, with 18 bases remaining between them. CDR3 in amino acids: CASRAGQNQGYEQYF. The CDR3 DNA is TGTGCCAGCAGGGCAGGACAGAACCAGGGCTACGAGCAGTACTTC.

The rearrangement joins TRBV4-3 to TRBJ2-1, with TRBD2 identical over 15 bases. The CDR3 consists of 17 residues. Germline CDR1 reads LGHNA; CDR2 reads YSLEER. V trimming: 1 base; J trimming: 8 bases; junction bases outside the gene matches: 6. In DNA, the CDR3 is TGCGCCAGCAGCCAAGCCCCCGGGACTAGCGGGAGGCATGAGCAGTTCTTC. It codes for CASSQAPGTSGRHEQFF.

This rearrangement joins TRBV19 to TRBJ1-5, with unresolved D. V lost 1 base, J lost 15 bases, and 10 bases lay in between. CDR1 LNHDA and CDR2 SQIVND come from the germline V gene (reference sequence). This CDR3 is built from 11 residues. CDR3 sequence reads: CASSIGAPVHF. CDR3 bases: TGTGCCAGTAGTATAGGGGCCCCGGTGCATTTT.

V and J are TRBV7-2 and TRBJ2-4; tentative D call: TRBD2 (5 bases). The CDR3 consists of 17 residues. The germline CDR1 and CDR2 sequences are SGHTA and FQGNSA. V was cut by 0 bases and J by 0 bases, with 12 bases left in between. The CDR3 sequence is CASSLARRGSAKNIQYF. CDR3 nucleotide sequence: TGTGCCAGCAGCTTAGCCCGACGGGGTTCAGCCAAAAACATTCAGTACTTC.

The chain joins TRBV7-6 to TRBJ1-2, with 7 bases that match TRBD1. The germline V gene has CDR1 SGHVS and CDR2 FNYEAQ. Trimming removed 2 bases from V and 2 bases from J; junction bases left unmatched: 11. This CDR3 region has 17 residues. The CDR3 protein is CASSLFRTGGLNYGYTF. The CDR3 region has the DNA TGTGCCAGCAGCTTATTCAGGACAGGTGGTCTGAACTATGGCTACACCTTC. Full variable domain (rest looked up from reference TRBV7-6 and TRBJ1-2): GAGVSQSPRYKVTKRGQDVALRCDPISGHVSLYWYRQALGQGPEFLTYFNYEAQQDKSGLPNDRFSAERPEGSISTLTIQRTEQRDSAMYRCASSLFRTGGLNYGYTFGSGTRLTVV.

Only a few counts were recorded for this clone. The rearrangement uses TRBV7-6 and TRBJ1-2; weak D call: TRBD1 (6 bases). Germline CDR1 SGHVS, CDR2 FNYEAQ. Trimming stripped 0 bases from V and 7 bases from J, with 15 bases between. This CDR3 has 15 amino acids. Here the CDR3 reads CASSLAAGGAGGYTF. CDR3 sequence (DNA): TGTGCCAGCAGCTTAGCGGCGGGGGGCGCCGGTGGCTACACCTTC.